The 22 T cell receptor beta chains below were found in one sample sequenced in a study of blood T cells in healthy people across ages. PCR was performed a second time for about 6 to 12 cycles using a sample-barcoded 5' primer and a J-beta primer mix. TCRdb reprocessed the 5' RACE reads via MiXCR and lists one record per CDR3 protein. The table records 850,000 to 1,100,000 distinct CDR3 sequences, around two fifths of them present only once. Sequencing was performed on blood. All receptors derive from a man aged 18-30 years in good health.

V and J are TRBV12-3 or TRBV12-4 and TRBJ2-7, with D tentatively TRBD1 (5 bases). The ends were cut back, 6 bases at V and 3 bases at J, with 12 bases in the middle. The CDR3 spans 13 residues. CDR3 coding DNA: TGTGCCAGCAGCCCAGACAGCTTCTACGAGCAGTACTTC. Its translation: CASSPDSFYEQYF.

This clonotype was detected many times. The chain employs TRBV20-1 and TRBJ2-5; unclear D gene. The CDR3 has 13 residues. The V end lost 0 bases, the J end lost 0 bases, and 5 bases lay between the germline ends. Germline lookup yields CDR1 DFQATT and CDR2 SNEGSKA (reference sequence). CDR3 amino acids: CSARDLYQETQYF. The CDR3 DNA reads as TGCAGTGCTAGAGACCTTTACCAAGAGACCCAGTACTTC.

With regard to this clonotype: This may arise from a read error, as a much more abundant clone is one base away. The V call is TRBV10-3, the J call TRBJ2-7; 7 bases map to TRBD1. V shed 6 bases, J shed 2 bases, and the junction held 7 bases outside the gene matches. This CDR3 has 14 residues. Germline V CDR1 and CDR2: ENHRY, SYGVKD. CDR3 in amino acids: CAISPQGTAYEQYF. CDR3 DNA: TGTGCCATCAGCCCACAGGGGACCGCCTACGAGCAGTACTTC.

The chain uses TRBV4-2 and TRBJ2-1; 13 positions match TRBD2. This CDR3 contains 15 residues. V gave up 4 bases and J gave up 5 bases; unmatched junction bases: 2. Germline V CDR1 and CDR2: LGHNA, YNFKEQ. CDR3 sequence reads: CASSRGLAGDNEQFF. CDR3 nucleotide sequence: TGTGCCAGCAGCCGCGGACTAGCGGGGGACAATGAGCAGTTCTTC.

Only a few counts were recorded for this clonotype. This chain joins TRBV15 and TRBJ2-7, with TRBD1 matching 11 bases. The CDR3 consists of 16 residues. CDR1 is LNHNV, CDR2 YYDKDF, per germline (reference sequence). J lost 3 bases, V lost 0 bases, and 4 bases had no gene match. The CDR3 loop reads CATSRDGTGGFYEQYF. For the CDR3, the DNA is TGTGCCACCAGCAGAGATGGGACAGGGGGATTCTACGAGCAGTACTTC.

The chain recombines TRBV28 with TRBJ1-2; tentatively, D is TRBD1 (5 bases). V gave up 7 bases and J gave up 2 bases, with 23 bases separating them. Germline CDR1 and CDR2: MDHEN and SYDVKM. CDR3 length equals 17 residues. This CDR3 reads CASNYPTRDGGNYGYTF. In nucleotides, the CDR3 is TGTGCCAGCAATTACCCGACCCGGGACGGGGGGAACTATGGCTACACCTTC.

This clonotype came up a few times. V is TRBV27 and J is TRBJ2-7; maybe TRBD2 (5 bases). V was clipped by 5 bases and J by 3 bases, with 14 bases between them. The CDR3 extends over 14 amino acids. Germline-derived CDR1 and CDR2 are MNHEY and SMNVEV (reference sequence). The CDR3 region is CASSPHAGNYEQYF. CDR3 sequence (DNA): TGTGCCAGCAGTCCCCACGCGGGCAACTACGAGCAGTACTTC.

The chain uses TRBV20-1 and TRBJ2-1, with 8 bases that match TRBD1. Germline V lookup: CDR1 DFQATT, CDR2 SNEGSKA (reference sequence). Unmatched junction bases numbered 10, after V lost 0 bases and J lost 9 bases. The CDR3 consists of 15 residues. CDR3 residues: CSARDRGTGWGEQFF. Written as DNA, the CDR3 is TGCAGTGCTAGAGATAGGGGGACAGGCTGGGGTGAGCAGTTCTTC.

This chain uses TRBV7-9 with TRBJ2-2; D unresolved. V lost 7 bases, J lost 4 bases, and 13 bases lay in between. Germline V gene data show CDR1 as SEHNR and CDR2 as FQNEAQ (reference sequence). The CDR3 is 14 amino acids. The chain's CDR3 is CASNNPGFTGELFF. In nucleotides, the CDR3 is TGTGCCAGCAACAACCCGGGTTTCACCGGGGAGCTGTTTTTT.

The chain uses TRBV28 and TRBJ2-1, with 9 nucleotides matching TRBD1. V lost 7 bases, J lost 2 bases, and 6 bases stayed unmatched. Germline values: CDR1 MDHEN, CDR2 SYDVKM. CDR3 length: 15 amino acids. The CDR3 here is CASTLTGGAYNEQFF. In DNA, the CDR3 is TGTGCCAGCACCCTGACAGGGGGGGCCTACAATGAGCAGTTCTTC.

The gene calls are TRBV20-1 and TRBJ1-1; D not certain. Trimming took off 7 bases at V and 11 bases at J, with 17 bases between the two ends. Germline-derived CDR1 and CDR2 are DFQATT and SNEGSKA (reference sequence). This CDR3 spans 11 amino acids. CDR3 residues: CSGGPEGGAFF. The CDR3 DNA reads TGCAGTGGTGGGCCGGAGGGAGGGGCTTTCTTT.

The chain uses TRBV4-2 and TRBJ2-2, with TRBD2 matching over 9 bases. CDR1 LGHNA and CDR2 YNFKEQ come from the germline V gene. The CDR3 has 18 amino acids. The V and J ends lost 0 bases and 3 bases, in that order; junction bases with no gene match: 8. Here the CDR3 DNA reads TGTGCCAGCAGCCAAGACCCTTCGACTAGCGGAGACACCGGGGAGCTGTTTTTT. The encoded protein is CASSQDPSTSGDTGELFF.

There are a few counts of this clonotype. The rearrangement joins TRBV20-1 to TRBJ1-1; a possible D gene is TRBD1 (6 bases). The CDR3 sequence is 15 residues long. The V gene's germline CDR1 is DFQATT and CDR2 SNEGSKA (reference sequence). Trimming left V 0 bases short and J 4 bases short, with 15 bases between. CDR3 DNA sequence: TGCAGTGCTAGAGATAGGGGGGGTTGGGGCACTGAAGCTTTCTTT. Its protein is CSARDRGGWGTEAFF.

The J gene is TRBJ2-1, the V gene TRBV12-3 or TRBV12-4; 8 nucleotides match TRBD2. J gave up 0 bases and V 6 bases, and 1 base lay outside the gene matches. The CDR3 sequence is 14 residues long. The CDR3 nucleotides are TGTGCCAGCAGACTAGCGGACTCCTACAATGAGCAGTTCTTC. Amino acid sequence: CASRLADSYNEQFF.

J is TRBJ1-1 and V is TRBV5-8, with D possibly matching TRBD1 (6 bases). Germline V CDR1 and CDR2: SGHTS, YDEGEE. The CDR3 runs to 15 residues. V dropped 1 base and J dropped 1 base, with 11 bases sitting between them. This CDR3 reads CASSLQGRGNTEAFF. The CDR3 region has the DNA TGTGCCAGCAGCTTGCAGGGCAGGGGGAACACTGAAGCTTTCTTT.

The chain uses TRBV10-3 and TRBJ2-1; 7 bases fit TRBD1. The J call may be incorrect, as the DNA end agrees better with TRBJ2-7. The CDR3 has 14 residues. The germline CDR1 and CDR2 sequences are ENHRY and SYGVKD. The CDR3 reads CASRGSGAYNEQYF. For the CDR3, the DNA is TGTGCCAGCAGGGGGAGCGGTGCCTACAATGAGCAGTACTTC.

The chain recombines TRBV28 with TRBJ2-2, with D perhaps matching TRBD1 (6 bases). The CDR3 totals 15 residues. CDR1 and CDR2 from the germline V gene are MDHEN and SYDVKM. The germline V and J ends were trimmed by 6 bases and 4 bases, with 15 bases remaining between them. CDR3 coding DNA: TGTGCCAGCAGGGGCACTCCGACAGGCACCGGGGAGCTGTTTTTT. It encodes CASRGTPTGTGELFF. The full variable domain, rest sourced from reference TRBV28 and TRBJ2-2, is DVKVTQSSRYLVKRTGEKVFLECVQDMDHENMFWYRQDPGLGLRLIYFSYDVKMKEKGDIPEGYSVSREKKERFSLILESASTNQTSMYLCASRGTPTGTGELFFGEGSRLTVL.

Concerning this clonotype: The junction and the germline gene differ at one end; a read error may be behind it. The V gene is TRBV11-1, the J gene TRBJ2-1; a weak D match, TRBD2 (5 bases). Germline V gene lookup returns CDR1 SGHAT and CDR2 FQDESV (reference sequence). The CDR3 runs 15 residues. DNA of the CDR3: TGTGCCAGCAGCTTAGAACTAACGGGGATCAATAAGCAGTTCTTC. It codes for CASSLELTGINKQFF.

A few counts support this clonotype. The chain couples TRBV25-1 to TRBJ1-4; 7 bases are a match to TRBD1. After removal of 6 bases from V and 4 bases from J, the junction contained 11 bases not matched to a gene. The CDR3 is 16 amino acids. Germline assignment: CDR1 MGHDK and CDR2 SYGVNS. DNA for the CDR3: TGTGCCAGCAGGAACCAGGGGGGAAACGATAATGAAAAACTGTTTTTT. Amino acid sequence: CASRNQGGNDNEKLFF.

This clonotype showed up just a few times. This rearrangement joins TRBV27 to TRBJ2-7; 8 nucleotides agree with TRBD1. This CDR3 spans 16 amino acids. CDR1 and CDR2 from the germline V gene are MNHEY and SMNVEV (reference sequence). The ends lost 4 bases at V and 7 bases at J; junction bases unmatched: 15. CDR3: CASSSDRGGSYNEQYF. In nucleotides, the CDR3 is TGTGCCAGCAGTTCTGACAGGGGCGGGTCTTACAATGAGCAGTACTTC.

This chain uses TRBV20-1 with TRBJ1-1, with D possibly TRBD1 on 6 matching bases. CDR1 and CDR2 (germline): DFQATT, SNEGSKA (reference sequence). The CDR3 has 14 amino acids. The ends were cut back, 1 base at V and 0 bases at J, with 9 bases in the middle. The CDR3 is CSARAGAMNTEAFF. In nucleotides, the CDR3 is TGCAGTGCTAGAGCAGGGGCGATGAACACTGAAGCTTTCTTT.

The table lists this clonotype with many counts. This sequence joins TRBV20-1 and TRBJ2-3; TRBD2 agrees at 7 bases. With 6 bases clipped from V and 3 bases from J, the junction kept 9 bases outside the gene matches. This CDR3 region has 14 residues. Looked up from germline, CDR1 is DFQATT and CDR2 is SNEGSKA (reference sequence). The CDR3 is CSAPWRTSTDTQYF. The CDR3, as DNA: TGCAGTGCACCCTGGAGGACTAGTACAGATACGCAGTATTTT.